This TCR beta chain was identified in a study of T cells in Graves' hyperthyroidism and ophthalmopathy. Study-wide results and limits: Ophthalmopathy got predicted by the model a median roughly 6.1 months before its onset. In blood, most of the thyroid clonotypes expanded above 0.001 were also present.

The CDR3 consists of 17 residues. Deletions cut 10 bases from V and 1 base from J, with 25 bases between. Germline CDR1 and CDR2: SEHNR and FQNEAQ (reference sequence). Authors of the study amplified TCR beta CDR3 regions from RNA transcripts. An initial round of RT-PCR targeting the TCR CDR3 relied on the HTBI primer set. TCRdb processed the multiplex PCR reads anew with MiXCR; each CDR3 protein has one entry. Among 490,000 or so distinct CDR3 sequences listed, approximately 16% were seen once. Clinical Activity Scores of at least 3, NOSPECS grades of at least 4 and durations under 3 months characterized ophthalmopathy patients. A remark on this clonotype: Its antigen is not identified.

The chain has TRBV7-9 and TRBJ1-2; D perhaps matches TRBD1 (5 bases). This TCR was sampled from a woman in her twenties or thirties with Graves' ophthalmopathy. The sequencing sample was made of blood. This CDR3 is CATGGPRTRDHNYGYTF. CDR3 DNA sequence: TGTGCCACCGGGGGTCCGCGTACCAGGGACCATAACTATGGCTACACCTTC.